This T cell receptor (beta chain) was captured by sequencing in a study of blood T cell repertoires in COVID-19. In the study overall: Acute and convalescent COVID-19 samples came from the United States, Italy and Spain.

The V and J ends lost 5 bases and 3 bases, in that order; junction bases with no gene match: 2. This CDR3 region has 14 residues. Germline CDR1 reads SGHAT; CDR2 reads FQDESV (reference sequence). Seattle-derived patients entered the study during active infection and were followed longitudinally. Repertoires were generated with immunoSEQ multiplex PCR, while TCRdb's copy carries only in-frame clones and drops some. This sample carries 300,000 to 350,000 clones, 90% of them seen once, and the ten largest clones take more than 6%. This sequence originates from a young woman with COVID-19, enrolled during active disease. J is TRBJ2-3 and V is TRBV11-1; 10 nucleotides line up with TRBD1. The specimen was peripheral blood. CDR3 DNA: TGTGCCAGCAGCCGACAGGGGGCGACAGATACGCAGTATTTT. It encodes CASSRQGATDTQYF.